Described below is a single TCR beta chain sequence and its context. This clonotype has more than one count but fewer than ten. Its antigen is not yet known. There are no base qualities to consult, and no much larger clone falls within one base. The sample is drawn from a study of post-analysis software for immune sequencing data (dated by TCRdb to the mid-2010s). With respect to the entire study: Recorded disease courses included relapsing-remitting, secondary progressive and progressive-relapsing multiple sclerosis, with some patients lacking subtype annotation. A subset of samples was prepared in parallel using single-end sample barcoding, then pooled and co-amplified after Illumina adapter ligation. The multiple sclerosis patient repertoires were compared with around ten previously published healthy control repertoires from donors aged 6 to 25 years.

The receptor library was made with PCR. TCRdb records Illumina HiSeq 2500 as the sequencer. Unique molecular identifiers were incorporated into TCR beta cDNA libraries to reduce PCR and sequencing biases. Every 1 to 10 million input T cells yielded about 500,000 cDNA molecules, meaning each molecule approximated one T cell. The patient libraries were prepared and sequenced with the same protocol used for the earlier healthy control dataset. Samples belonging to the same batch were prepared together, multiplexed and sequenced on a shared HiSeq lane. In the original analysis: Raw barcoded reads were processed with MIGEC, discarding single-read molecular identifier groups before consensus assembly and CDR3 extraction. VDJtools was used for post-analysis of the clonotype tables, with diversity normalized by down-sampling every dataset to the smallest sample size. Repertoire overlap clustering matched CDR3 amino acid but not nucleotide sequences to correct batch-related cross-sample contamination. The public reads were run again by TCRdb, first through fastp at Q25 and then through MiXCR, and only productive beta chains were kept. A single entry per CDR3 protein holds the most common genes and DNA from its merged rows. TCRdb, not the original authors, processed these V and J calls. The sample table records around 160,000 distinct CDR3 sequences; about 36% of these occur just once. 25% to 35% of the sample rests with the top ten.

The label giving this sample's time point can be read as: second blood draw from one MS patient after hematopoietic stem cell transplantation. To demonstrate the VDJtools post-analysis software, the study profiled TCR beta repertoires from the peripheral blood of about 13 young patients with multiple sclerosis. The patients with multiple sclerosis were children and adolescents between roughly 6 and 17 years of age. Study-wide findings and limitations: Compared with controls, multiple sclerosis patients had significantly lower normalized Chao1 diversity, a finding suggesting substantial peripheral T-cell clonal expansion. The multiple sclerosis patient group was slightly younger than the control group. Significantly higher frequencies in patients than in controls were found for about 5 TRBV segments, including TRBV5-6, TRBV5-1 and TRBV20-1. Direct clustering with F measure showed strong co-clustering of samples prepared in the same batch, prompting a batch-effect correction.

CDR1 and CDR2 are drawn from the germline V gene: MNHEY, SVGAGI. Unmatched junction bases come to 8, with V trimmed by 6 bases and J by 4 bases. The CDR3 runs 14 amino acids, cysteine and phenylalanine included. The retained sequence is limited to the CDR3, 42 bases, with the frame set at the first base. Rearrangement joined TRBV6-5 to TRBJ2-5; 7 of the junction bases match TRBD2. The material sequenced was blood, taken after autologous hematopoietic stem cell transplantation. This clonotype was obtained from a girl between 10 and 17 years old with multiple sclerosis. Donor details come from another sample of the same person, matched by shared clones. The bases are TGTGCCAGCAGCTACGGACTAGATGCAGAGACCCAGTACTTC. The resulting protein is CASSYGLDAETQYF.